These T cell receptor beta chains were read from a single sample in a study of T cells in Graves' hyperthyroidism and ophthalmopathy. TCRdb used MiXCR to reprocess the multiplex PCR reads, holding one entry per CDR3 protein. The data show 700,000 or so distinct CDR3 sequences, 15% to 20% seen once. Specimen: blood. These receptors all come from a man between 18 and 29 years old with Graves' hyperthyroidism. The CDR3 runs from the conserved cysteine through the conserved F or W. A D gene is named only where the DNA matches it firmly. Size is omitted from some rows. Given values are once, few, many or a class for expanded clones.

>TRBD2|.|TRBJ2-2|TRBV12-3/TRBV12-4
TGTGCCAGCACCCGACTAGCGGGAGACAACTCGGGGGAGCTGTTTTTT
CASTRLAGDNSGELFF
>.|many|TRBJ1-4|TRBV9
TGTGCCAGCAGCGTAGCCGGCCTAAATGAAAAACTGTTTTTT
CASSVAGLNEKLFF
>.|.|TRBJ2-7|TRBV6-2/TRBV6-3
TGTGCCAGCATGGCAGGCGGCTCCTACGAGCGGTACTTC
CASMAGGSYERYF
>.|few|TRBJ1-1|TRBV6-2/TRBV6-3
TGTGCCAGCAGCCGCCGAGGCAGTGAGTACACTGAAGCTTTCTTT
CASSRRGSEYTEAFF
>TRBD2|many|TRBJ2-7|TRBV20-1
TGCAGTGCTATGGGAGGGGACCCCCGGGAGCAGTACTTC
CSAMGGDPREQYF
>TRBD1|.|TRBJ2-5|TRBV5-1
TGCGCCAGCAGCTCCCCCGAGACAGGGATGGAGACCCAGTACTTC
CASSSPETGMETQYF
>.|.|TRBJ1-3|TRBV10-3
TGTGCCATCAGTGAGTCGATAGTCAGGACTCGCGGAAACACCATATATTTT
CAISESIVRTRGNTIYF
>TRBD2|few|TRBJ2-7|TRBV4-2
TGTGCCAGCAGCCAAGAGGGGGAGGGACGTTTATTCATATCGGACGAGCAGTACTTC
CASSQEGEGRLFISDEQYF
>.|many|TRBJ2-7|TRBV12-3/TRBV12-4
TGTGCCAGCAGTTCCCGGACCTTGGGGAGTGGGCAGTACTTC
CASSSRTLGSGQYF
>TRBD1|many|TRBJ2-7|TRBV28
TGTGCCAGCAGTTTACGACAGGGGCTCTCCTACGAGCAGTACTTC
CASSLRQGLSYEQYF
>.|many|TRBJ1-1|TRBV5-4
TGTGCCAGCAGCACCGGACACCGGGGGGACACTGAAGCTTTCTTT
CASSTGHRGDTEAFF
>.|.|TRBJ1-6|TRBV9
TGTGCCAGCAGCGCAAAAGGGGGGGTTTCACCCCTCCACTTT
CASSAKGGVSPLHF
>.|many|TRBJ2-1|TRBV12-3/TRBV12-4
TGTGCCAGCAGCCGCCCGACGGGCTTCAATGAGCAGTTCTTC
CASSRPTGFNEQFF
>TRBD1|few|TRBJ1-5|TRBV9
TGTGCCAGCAGCACCAGGGGGTTTCGCAATCAGCCCCAGCATTTT
CASSTRGFRNQPQHF
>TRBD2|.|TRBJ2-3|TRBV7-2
TGTGCCAGCAGCTTATTAGCGGGAGGGCACACAGATACGCAGTATTTT
CASSLLAGGHTDTQYF
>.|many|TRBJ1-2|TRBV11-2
TGTGCCAGCAGCCTTCTAACGGATGGCTACACCTTC
CASSLLTDGYTF
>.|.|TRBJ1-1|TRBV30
TGTGCCTGGAGTGTTTTCACTGAAGCTTTCTTT
CAWSVFTEAFF
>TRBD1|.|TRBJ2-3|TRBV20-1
TGCAGTGCTCCCCGGGACAGGGGCTCTCCCGCCTCCACAGATACGCAGTATTTT
CSAPRDRGSPASTDTQYF
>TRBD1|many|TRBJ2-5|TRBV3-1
TGTGCCAGCAGCGCCCGGACAGGAGGATTGGGAGAGACCCAGTACTTC
CASSARTGGLGETQYF
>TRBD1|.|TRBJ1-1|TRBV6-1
TGTGCCAGCAGGGACCCCGGGACAGTGAACACTGAAGCTTTCTTT
CASRDPGTVNTEAFF
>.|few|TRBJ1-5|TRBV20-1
TGCAGTGCCCATGGCCGGGGCAATCAGCCCCAGCATTTT
CSAHGRGNQPQHF
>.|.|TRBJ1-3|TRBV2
TGTGCCAGTCTCGGCAGGAGGGATTATGGAAACACCATATATTTT
CASLGRRDYGNTIYF
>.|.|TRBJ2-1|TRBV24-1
TGTGCCACCAGTGAAGTACAGGGCCCCTACAATGAGCAGTTCTTC
CATSEVQGPYNEQFF
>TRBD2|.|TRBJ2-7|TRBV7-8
TGTGCCAGCAGCTTGAGCGGGAGTTCCACCTACGAGCAGTACTTC
CASSLSGSSTYEQYF
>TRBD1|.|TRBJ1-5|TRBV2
TGTGCCAGCAGGCCACCATTAGGGACAGGGACCTTTAATCAGCCCCAGCATTTT
CASRPPLGTGTFNQPQHF
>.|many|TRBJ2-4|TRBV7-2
TGTGCCAGCAGCTTAGCGGCAGGGGGGGTCGCCAAAAACATTCAGTACTTC
CASSLAAGGVAKNIQYF
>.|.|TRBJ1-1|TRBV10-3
TGTGCCATCAGTGCCGCTCAGGGAAACGGTGTAGGCACTGAAGCTTTCTTT
CAISAAQGNGVGTEAFF
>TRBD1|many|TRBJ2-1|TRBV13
TGTGCCAGCAGCTCCTACAGGGGGCTGGCCTACAATGAGCAGTTCTTC
CASSSYRGLAYNEQFF
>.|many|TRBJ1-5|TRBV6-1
TGTGCCAGCAGTCTCGGTCAGAACCTCAATCAGCCCCAGCATTTT
CASSLGQNLNQPQHF
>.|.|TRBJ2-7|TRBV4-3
TGCGCCAGCAGCCAAGAATTTGAGGGTTCCTACGAGCAGTACTTC
CASSQEFEGSYEQYF
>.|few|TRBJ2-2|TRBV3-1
TGTGCCAGCTGTTGCGGACTGAACATCGGGGAGCTGTTTTTT
CASCCGLNIGELFF
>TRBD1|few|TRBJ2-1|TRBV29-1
TGCAGCGTTGGCGGGACAGGGAGGTGGTTCTTC
CSVGGTGRWFF
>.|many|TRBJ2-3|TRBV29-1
TGCAGCGTTGAAGGAGCGGGCCACACAGATACGCAGTATTTT
CSVEGAGHTDTQYF
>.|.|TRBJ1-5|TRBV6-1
TGTGCCAGCAGAGGCGGAGTCCTAAATCAGCCCCAGCATTTT
CASRGGVLNQPQHF
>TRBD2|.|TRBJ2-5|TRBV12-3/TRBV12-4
TGTGCCAGCAGTTTGTGGCTAGCGGGAAGGGAGACCCAGTACTTC
CASSLWLAGRETQYF
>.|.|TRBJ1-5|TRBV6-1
TGTGCCAGCAGCACTGGCAGGGGTTATAGCAATCAGCCCCAGCATTTT
CASSTGRGYSNQPQHF
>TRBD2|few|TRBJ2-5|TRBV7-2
TGTGCCAGCAGCCCGACTAGCGGGAGCCCAGAGACCCAGTACTTC
CASSPTSGSPETQYF
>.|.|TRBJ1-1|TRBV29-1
TGCAGCGTTATACAGGGTATGAACACTGAAGCTTTCTTT
CSVIQGMNTEAFF
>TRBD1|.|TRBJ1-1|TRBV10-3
TGTGCCACAGGGGACAGGGGGAACACTGAAGCTTTCTTT
CATGDRGNTEAFF
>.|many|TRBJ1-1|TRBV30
TGTGCCTGCACCCCTGGGGGGCGAAGGTACACTGAAGCTTTCTTT
CACTPGGRRYTEAFF
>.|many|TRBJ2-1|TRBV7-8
TGTGCCAGCAGCTCCCGCCCTCTGGGGAATGAGCAGTTCTTC
CASSSRPLGNEQFF
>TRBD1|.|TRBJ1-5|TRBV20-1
TGCAGTGCTAGGGGGACAGGGTCAGGGCAGCCCCAGCATTTT
CSARGTGSGQPQHF
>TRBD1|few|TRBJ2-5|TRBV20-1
TGCAGTGCTTACCCCGGGACAGGGTGGCAAGAGACCCAGTACTTC
CSAYPGTGWQETQYF
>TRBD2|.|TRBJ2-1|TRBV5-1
TGCGCCAGCAGTGAGTGGGAGGGCTACAATGAGCAGTTCTTC
CASSEWEGYNEQFF
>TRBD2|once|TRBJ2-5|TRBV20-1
TGCAGCGTTGAGAGTAGCGGGACTGTCGGGGAGACCCAGTACTTC
CSVESSGTVGETQYF
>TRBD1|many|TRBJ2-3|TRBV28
TGTGCCAGCAACCCCTCGGGACAGGGCTCAGATACGCAGTATTTT
CASNPSGQGSDTQYF
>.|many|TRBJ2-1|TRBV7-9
TGTGCCAGCCGGGGGTCCTTCTACAATGAGCAGTTCTTC
CASRGSFYNEQFF
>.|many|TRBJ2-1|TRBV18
TGTGCCAGCTCACCCCGTTATGTGGGATCGGGTGAGCAGTTCTTC
CASSPRYVGSGEQFF
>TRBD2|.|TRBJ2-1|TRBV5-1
TGCGCCAGCAGCTTGGAGACTAGCCCCTACAATGAGCAGTTCTTC
CASSLETSPYNEQFF
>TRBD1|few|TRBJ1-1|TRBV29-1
TGCAGCGTAGAGGACAGGGGGAATACTGAAGCTTTCTTT
CSVEDRGNTEAFF
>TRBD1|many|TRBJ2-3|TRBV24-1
TGTGCCACCAGTGATCGTGCCGACAGGGGGGGCACAGATACGCAGTATTTT
CATSDRADRGGTDTQYF
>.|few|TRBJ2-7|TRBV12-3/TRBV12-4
TGTGCCAGCACCCAACGCGGGGCGGTCTACGAGCAGTACTTC
CASTQRGAVYEQYF
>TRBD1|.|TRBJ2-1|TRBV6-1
TGTGCCAGCACCCTAAGACAGGGAGACAATGAGCAGTTCTTC
CASTLRQGDNEQFF
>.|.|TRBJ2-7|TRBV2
TGTGCCAGCGCCCCCTCCTACGAGCAGTACTTC
CASAPSYEQYF